This TCR beta chain was captured by sequencing in a study of T cell changes during pregnancy in multiple sclerosis. Sequencing was performed with immunoSEQ multiplex PCR; in TCRdb, only in-frame clones are kept and a portion is missing. Among roughly 70,000 clones listed, roughly 92% were seen once. The germline V and J ends were trimmed by 6 bases and 4 bases, with 20 bases remaining between them. The CDR3 sequence is 16 residues long. CDR1 is SGHDT, CDR2 YYEEEE, per germline. The chain recombines TRBV5-6 with TRBJ2-1; TRBD2 might be the D (7 bases). This clonotype originated in a female donor with multiple sclerosis, enrolled in a pregnancy study. The material sequenced was peripheral blood, taken before pregnancy. Here the CDR3 DNA reads TGTGCCAGCATCTTTGTTGCGGAGGGGGGGTACAATGAGCAGTTCTTC. It encodes CASIFVAEGGYNEQFF.